Presented here are 30 T cell receptor beta chains from one specimen sequenced in a study of blood T cell repertoires in COVID-19. The data were produced by immunoSEQ multiplex PCR, yet TCRdb's version contains in-frame clones alone and is incomplete. This table holds more than 300,000 clones, 80% to 95% found once. The sequenced sample was PBMCs or T cells enriched from blood (not recorded which). These receptors were collected from a woman aged 25 to 45 who had recovered from COVID-19.

In DNA form, the CDR3 reads TGCGCCAGCAGTGAGGGACTAGCGGGATTCAATGAGCAGTTCTTC. Amino acids: CASSEGLAGFNEQFF. The rearrangement uses TRBV10-1 and TRBJ2-1; 12 nucleotides match TRBD2. With V trimmed by 2 bases and J by 6 bases, 2 bases remained unmatched. Germline values: CDR1 WNHNN, CDR2 SYGVQD (reference sequence). The CDR3 runs 15 residues.

The chain couples TRBV7-2 to TRBJ2-5; D is ambiguous. Germline assignment: CDR1 SGHTA and CDR2 FQGNSA. The CDR3 totals 11 residues. V was cut by 4 bases and J by 7 bases, with 7 bases left in between. CDR3 residues: CASSYELTQYF. CDR3 bases: TGTGCCAGCAGCTACGAGTTGACCCAGTACTTC.

This clone was found once. The gene calls are TRBV11-2 and TRBJ2-1, with 13 bases that match TRBD2. CDR1 SGHAT and CDR2 FQNNGV come from the germline V gene. The junction had 8 bases not matched to a gene; V was cut back by 6 bases and J by 9 bases. The CDR3 sequence is 15 residues long. In DNA, the CDR3 is TGTGCCAGCAGATCCACTAGCGGGAGGGCCCGTGAGCAGTTCTTC. This gives the protein CASRSTSGRAREQFF.

The rearrangement uses TRBV6-5 and TRBJ1-2; D perhaps matches TRBD1 (6 bases). V was pared by 8 bases and J by 9 bases, with 10 bases between. Looked up from germline, CDR1 is MNHEY and CDR2 is SVGAGI. The CDR3 spans 10 residues. The CDR3 region has the DNA TGTGCCAGCCGGGGGGGCAGCTACACCTTC. Translated: CASRGGSYTF.

The CDR3 nucleotides read TGTGCCATCTCGACAGGGAGAGATGAAAAACTGTTTTTT. This translates into CAISTGRDEKLFF. The chain carries TRBV10-3 and TRBJ1-4; TRBD1 aligns across 7 bases. The CDR3 is made up of 13 amino acids. V lost 8 bases, J lost 6 bases, and 6 bases stayed unmatched. Germline CDR1 and CDR2: ENHRY and SYGVKD.

V and J are TRBV15 and TRBJ1-2, with 9 bases identical to TRBD1. The V and J ends lost 0 bases and 5 bases, in that order; junction bases with no gene match: 4. The CDR3 is 15 amino acids. Germline values: CDR1 LNHNV, CDR2 YYDKDF (reference sequence). The chain's CDR3 is CATSRERTGVYGYTF. In DNA, the CDR3 is TGTGCCACCAGCAGAGAGAGGACAGGGGTTTATGGCTACACCTTC.

The V call is TRBV28, the J call TRBJ1-5; a weak D match, TRBD1 (5 bases). The V end was cut by 6 bases, the J end by 2 bases, with 11 bases between. CDR1 is MDHEN and CDR2 is SYDVKM in the germline V gene. There are 14 residues in the CDR3. The CDR3 nucleotides are TGTGCCAGCAGCTTGGGGGGTCGCAATCAGCCCCAGCATTTT. This translates into CASSLGGRNQPQHF.

The chain employs TRBV4-1 and TRBJ2-1; tentatively, D is TRBD1 (6 bases). CDR1 is MGHRA and CDR2 is YSYEKL in the germline V gene. CDR3 length equals 12 residues. With 3 bases removed from V and 7 bases from J, the gap between germline ends came to 7 bases. The CDR3 coding sequence is TGCGCCAGCAGCCAGCAGGGGAATGAGCAGTTCTTC. Translating gives CASSQQGNEQFF.

The CDR3 sequence: CASRAGNTEAFF. Here the CDR3 DNA reads TGTGCCAGCCGAGCAGGGAACACTGAAGCTTTCTTT. This chain uses TRBV28 with TRBJ1-1; no definite D call. The CDR3 runs 12 residues. The V end lost 8 bases, the J end lost 1 base, and 8 bases lay between the germline ends. Looked up from germline, CDR1 is MDHEN and CDR2 is SYDVKM.

V and J are TRBV19 and TRBJ2-3; the match to TRBD2 covers 13 bases. Unmatched junction bases numbered 4, after V lost 5 bases and J lost 5 bases. Germline V lookup: CDR1 LNHDA, CDR2 SQIVND (reference sequence). There are 15 residues in the CDR3. The CDR3 spells CASSRTSGGKDTQYF. The CDR3 bases are TGTGCCAGTAGTCGGACTAGCGGGGGAAAAGATACGCAGTATTTT.

This rearrangement joins TRBV15 to TRBJ1-5; D is unresolved. This CDR3 spans 15 amino acids. Per the germline V gene, CDR1 is LNHNV and CDR2 is YYDKDF (reference sequence). V was shortened by 0 bases and J by 4 bases, with 10 bases between the two germline ends. The DNA for the CDR3 is TGTGCCACCAGCAGAGACAGGATAAGGAATCAGCCCCAGCATTTT. Its translation: CATSRDRIRNQPQHF.

This chain connects TRBV29-1 to TRBJ2-5, with 9 bases lining up with TRBD1. Germline V gives CDR1 SQVTM, CDR2 ANQGSEA. The CDR3 extends over 15 amino acids. Germline trimming cut 8 bases from V and 1 base from J; bases unmatched to any gene: 11. The CDR3: CSICSPTGGQETQYF. CDR3 in DNA: TGCAGCATTTGTAGCCCGACAGGGGGCCAAGAGACCCAGTACTTC.

This clone was seen more than once but under ten times. The CDR3 spells CASSWTGMNTEAFF. CDR3 nucleotides: TGTGCCAGCAGTTGGACGGGGATGAACACTGAAGCTTTCTTT. The V call is TRBV6-5, the J call TRBJ1-1; unclear D gene. CDR3 length equals 14 residues. Germline assignment: CDR1 MNHEY and CDR2 SVGAGI. Trimming pared 4 bases from V and 0 bases from J, leaving 9 bases between.

The rearrangement links TRBV5-5 to TRBJ1-1; possibly TRBD1 for D (5 bases). The CDR3 contains 15 residues. The germline V gene encodes CDR1 SGHKS and CDR2 YYEKEE (reference sequence). The germline V and J ends were trimmed by 4 bases and 0 bases, with 13 bases remaining between them. The DNA for the CDR3 is TGTGCCAGCAGCGACCGACAGTACTTGAACACTGAAGCTTTCTTT. This translates into CASSDRQYLNTEAFF.

This clone was detected only once. The gene calls are TRBV30 and TRBJ2-3; TRBD2 agrees at 7 bases. CDR1 is GTSNPN and CDR2 is SVGIG in the germline V gene (reference sequence). This CDR3 is built from 18 residues. V shed 0 bases and J 2 bases; nucleotides not matched to a gene: 14. Written as DNA, the CDR3 is TGTGCCTGGAGTGTAGGAAGGGTGCGCGGGGACTACACAGATACGCAGTATTTT. Amino acid sequence: CAWSVGRVRGDYTDTQYF.

The CDR3: CAIKTGPTGEQYF. The CDR3 coding sequence is TGTGCCATCAAGACAGGCCCTACGGGCGAGCAGTACTTC. This rearrangement joins TRBV10-3 to TRBJ2-7; weak D call: TRBD1 (6 bases). Deletions cut 7 bases from V and 6 bases from J, with 16 bases between. Germline-derived CDR1 and CDR2 are ENHRY and SYGVKD. The CDR3 runs to 13 residues.

The rearrangement joins TRBV5-8 to TRBJ2-7; 8 bases map to TRBD1. The V segment lost 0 bases and the J segment 5 bases; nucleotides outside the gene matches: 7. The CDR3 contains 15 residues. Germline loops: CDR1 SGHTS, CDR2 YDEGEE. This CDR3 reads CASSLEGQGAHEQYF. CDR3 DNA sequence: TGTGCCAGCAGCTTGGAGGGTCAGGGGGCGCACGAGCAGTACTTC.

This chain links TRBV7-9 with TRBJ1-2, with TRBD1 as a possible D gene (6 bases). Germline-derived CDR1 and CDR2 are SEHNR and FQNEAQ (reference sequence). The CDR3 spans 15 residues. Trimming took off 1 base at V and 1 base at J, with 10 bases between the two ends. The CDR3 region is CASSLGQGINYGYTF. The DNA of the CDR3 is TGTGCCAGCAGCTTAGGCCAGGGGATTAACTATGGCTACACCTTC.

The chain carries TRBV9 and TRBJ2-5, with 15 nucleotides matching TRBD2. The CDR3 has 16 residues. Germline V gene data show CDR1 as SGDLS and CDR2 as YYNGEE. Germline trimming cut 4 bases from V and 4 bases from J; bases unmatched to any gene: 5. The CDR3 here is CASSRTSGGVLETQYF. CDR3 bases: TGTGCCAGCAGCCGGACTAGCGGGGGGGTGTTAGAGACCCAGTACTTC. The full variable domain, its missing parts supplied by reference TRBV9 and TRBJ2-5, is DSGVTQTPKHLITATGQRVTLRCSPRSGDLSVYWYQQSLDQGLQFLIQYYNGEERAKGNILERFSAQQFPDLHSELNLSSLELGDSALYFCASSRTSGGVLETQYFGPGTRLLVL.

The chain has TRBV29-1 and TRBJ2-4, with 7 bases lining up with TRBD1. CDR1 is SQVTM, CDR2 ANQGSEA, per germline. V shed 5 bases and J 5 bases; nucleotides not matched to a gene: 6. The CDR3 length is 13 residues. The chain's CDR3 is CSVLAGTENIQYF. The CDR3 DNA reads as TGCAGCGTTTTAGCCGGGACAGAAAACATTCAGTACTTC.

The J gene is TRBJ2-7, the V gene TRBV5-1, with D perhaps TRBD2 (5 bases). Germline CDR1 and CDR2: SGHRS and YFSETQ. This CDR3 comprises 12 residues. The ends were cut back, 4 bases at V and 1 base at J, with 6 bases in the middle. CDR3 DNA sequence: TGCGCCAGCAGCGAGGGTTCCTACGAGCAGTACTTC. Its protein is CASSEGSYEQYF.

CDR3 residues: CASPPSGGPPVGEQYF. CDR3 DNA: TGTGCCAGCCCGCCCAGCGGGGGGCCACCTGTGGGGGAGCAGTACTTC. The rearrangement joins TRBV28 to TRBJ2-7, with 9 bases that match TRBD2. The CDR3 is made up of 16 amino acids. Losses at the gene ends were 8 bases for V and 7 bases for J; bases not matched to a gene: 18. Per germline, CDR1 MDHEN and CDR2 SYDVKM.

The V call is TRBV4-2, the J call TRBJ1-5, with no clear D. Germline CDR1 LGHNA, CDR2 YNFKEQ. The CDR3 extends over 15 amino acids. Trimming took 0 bases from V and 4 from J, leaving 10 bases between them. This CDR3 is CASSQEVGINQPQHF. The DNA of the CDR3 is TGTGCCAGCAGCCAAGAGGTCGGGATAAATCAGCCCCAGCATTTT.

As for this clone: The sample carries other DNA sequences with the same CDR3. The rearrangement uses TRBV19 and TRBJ1-1; maybe TRBD1 (5 bases). The length of the CDR3 is 13 residues. The V end lost 3 bases, the J end lost 4 bases, and 9 bases lay between the germline ends. CDR1 is LNHDA, CDR2 SQIVND, per germline (reference sequence). DNA for the CDR3: TGTGCCAGTAGTATGGGGGGTAGCACTGAAGCTTTCTTT. This sequence encodes CASSMGGSTEAFF.

This chain connects TRBV24-1 to TRBJ2-3; the match to TRBD2 covers 9 bases. Germline V gene sequence: CDR1 KGHDR, CDR2 SFDVKD. The CDR3 extends over 18 amino acids. V trimming: 4 bases; J trimming: 1 base; junction bases outside the gene matches: 11. CDR3 loop: CATSDPSTSGRGTDTQYF. The CDR3 coding sequence is TGTGCCACCAGTGACCCCTCGACTAGCGGAAGGGGCACAGATACGCAGTATTTT.

This clone was counted between two and nine times. The chain carries TRBV7-9 and TRBJ1-4; D is ambiguous. This CDR3 is built from 14 residues. Between the trimmed V and J ends, which lost 3 bases and 5 bases, there was a span of 10 bases. Per germline, CDR1 SEHNR and CDR2 FQNEAQ (reference sequence). DNA for the CDR3: TGTGCCAGCAGCTTCTGGGCAGAGAATGAAAAACTGTTTTTT. It specifies CASSFWAENEKLFF.

The chain employs TRBV30 and TRBJ2-6; D may be TRBD2 (7 bases). Germline lookup yields CDR1 GTSNPN and CDR2 SVGIG (reference sequence). The CDR3 loop spans 16 amino acids. The V end was cut by 7 bases, the J end by 2 bases, with 18 bases between. The CDR3 region is CASSRPGGAGANVLTF. CDR3 in DNA: TGTGCCTCCTCCCGACCGGGGGGCGCTGGGGCCAACGTCCTGACTTTC.

Regarding this clone: Mismatch with germline at one junction end may stem from a read error. The chain employs TRBV28 and TRBJ1-4, with D possibly being TRBD1 (5 bases). This CDR3 contains 14 residues. CDR1 MDHEN and CDR2 SYDVKM come from the germline V gene. The DNA of the CDR3 is TGTGCCATCAGTTTAACAGGAAATAATGAAAAACTGTTTTTT. Translation gives CAISLTGNNEKLFF.

CDR3 region: CASSHSPGGLNTGELFF. Written as DNA, the CDR3 is TGCGCCAGCAGCCATTCCCCCGGGGGACTGAACACCGGGGAGCTGTTTTTT. The rearrangement uses TRBV4-3 and TRBJ2-2; the D gene is possibly TRBD2 (6 bases). This CDR3 region has 17 residues. Trimming pared 3 bases from V and 1 base from J, leaving 15 bases between. Germline V gene lookup returns CDR1 LGHNA and CDR2 YSLEER.

The V and J genes are TRBV5-1 and TRBJ2-3; 8 bases are a match to TRBD2. After removal of 0 bases from V and 4 bases from J, the junction contained 10 bases not matched to a gene. Germline V gives CDR1 SGHRS, CDR2 YFSETQ. There are 17 residues in the CDR3. The DNA of the CDR3 is TGCGCCAGCAGCTTGGCTGGGGCTAGCGGGTTCGCAGATACGCAGTATTTT. Residues: CASSLAGASGFADTQYF.